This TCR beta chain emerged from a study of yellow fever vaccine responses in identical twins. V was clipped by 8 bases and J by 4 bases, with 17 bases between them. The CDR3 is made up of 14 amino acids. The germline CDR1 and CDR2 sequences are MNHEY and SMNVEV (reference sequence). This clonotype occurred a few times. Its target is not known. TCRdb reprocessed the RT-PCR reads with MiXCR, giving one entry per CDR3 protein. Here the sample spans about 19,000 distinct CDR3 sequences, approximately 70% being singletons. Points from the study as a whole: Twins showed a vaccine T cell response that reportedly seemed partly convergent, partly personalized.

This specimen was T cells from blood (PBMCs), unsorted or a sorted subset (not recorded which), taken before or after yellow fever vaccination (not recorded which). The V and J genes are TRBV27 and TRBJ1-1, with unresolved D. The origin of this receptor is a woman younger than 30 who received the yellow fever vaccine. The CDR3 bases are TGTGCCAGCTCCCCATTAGGTATTATCACTGAAGCTTTCTTT. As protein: CASSPLGIITEAFF.